This T cell receptor beta chain was observed in a study of sequential checkpoint blockade in melanoma. For the study at large: Arm A got nivolumab then ipilimumab; arm B the reverse, 1:1.

Germline V gives CDR1 WSHSY, CDR2 SAAADI. CDR3 length equals 15 residues. The V segment lost 4 bases and the J segment 1 base; nucleotides outside the gene matches: 4. Here immunoSEQ multiplex PCR was the method, and the copy in TCRdb shows in-frame clones only, minus some. The sample yields about 20,000 clones, roughly two thirds seen once. This clone appeared a single time. Sample treatment: randomized to nivolumab then ipilimumab (arm A) or the reverse (arm B). None of the patients previously received DNA-damaging chemotherapy. Sorted cells were live CD3+CD8+, lacking CD19 and CD56, from PBMCs. This sequence was found in a human donor with melanoma. The chain recombines TRBV10-2 with TRBJ2-5; 9 positions match TRBD2. This specimen was CD8+ T cells sorted from blood (inferred from file names), taken from a patient given nivolumab and ipilimumab in sequence. The CDR3 here is CASSASGATQETQYF. CDR3 DNA sequence: TGCGCCAGCAGTGCTAGCGGGGCCACCCAAGAGACCCAGTACTTC.